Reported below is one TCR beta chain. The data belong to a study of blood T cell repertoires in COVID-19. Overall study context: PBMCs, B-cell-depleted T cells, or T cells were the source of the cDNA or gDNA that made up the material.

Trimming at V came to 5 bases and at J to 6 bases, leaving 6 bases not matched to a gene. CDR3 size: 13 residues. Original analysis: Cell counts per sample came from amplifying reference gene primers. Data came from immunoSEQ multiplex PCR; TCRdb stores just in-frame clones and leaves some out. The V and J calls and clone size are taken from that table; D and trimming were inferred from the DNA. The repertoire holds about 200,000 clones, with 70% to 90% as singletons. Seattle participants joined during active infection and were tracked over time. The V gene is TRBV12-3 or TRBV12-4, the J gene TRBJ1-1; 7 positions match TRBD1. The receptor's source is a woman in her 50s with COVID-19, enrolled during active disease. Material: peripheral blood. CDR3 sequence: CASSDRAGAEAFF. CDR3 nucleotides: TGTGCCAGCAGTGACAGGGCCGGGGCTGAAGCTTTCTTT.